This TCR beta chain stems from a study of T cell responses to AZD1222 COVID-19 vaccine. A remark on this clone: What it binds is not known.

Repertoires were generated with immunoSEQ multiplex PCR, while TCRdb's copy carries only in-frame clones and drops some. The sample gives about 80,000 clones, approximately 90% of which show up once; roughly 8% is in the top ten. The trim removed 6 bases at V and 2 bases at J, leaving 6 bases unmatched. The length of the CDR3 is 14 residues. Germline CDR1 MNHNY, CDR2 SVGAGI (reference sequence). Overall study results and limits: Donor demographics were predominantly white British with a female majority; clonal diversity may be underestimated. Close to half of all spike-specific TCRs reportedly target regions of the variants that are unmutated. Breadth and depth of Spike-specific TCRs rose after two AZD1222 doses.

The V and J genes are TRBV6-6 and TRBJ2-7, with 8 bases that match TRBD2. This receptor was obtained from an adult who received the AZD1222 COVID-19 vaccine. Sequencing was performed on peripheral blood, taken 28 days after the second AZD1222 dose. The CDR3 loop is CASSYQRETYEQYF. The CDR3 bases are TGTGCCAGCAGCTACCAGCGGGAGACCTACGAGCAGTACTTC.